This is a list of T cell receptor beta chains from one sample in a study of CD8+CD57+ T cells in acquired aplastic anemia. TCRdb called the reads again in MiXCR, with one record for every CDR3 protein. The data hold about 190,000 distinct CDR3 sequences, with around 59% observed a single time. The sample comprised sorted CD4+, CD8+, or CD8+CD57+ T cells (not recorded which) from PBMCs. The source of these receptors is a human donor in good health, serving as a control. Both conserved end residues are part of each CDR3. The D gene is left open where the match is weak. Rows give clone size only sometimes, using once, few, many, or a class for an expanded clone.

cdr3_aa cdr3_nt j_call d_call v_call clone_size
CASSYSGGGEQYF TGTGCCAGCAGTTACTCGGGGGGTGGCGAGCAGTACTTC TRBJ2-7 TRBD2 TRBV6-1 NA
CASSQERNRGHSGDQPQHF TGCGCCAGCAGCCAAGAGCGCAATCGGGGACACTCTGGGGATCAGCCCCAGCATTTT TRBJ1-5 NA TRBV4-3 NA
CASSHPGQGETTNEKLFF TGTGCCAGCAGCCATCCGGGGCAGGGGGAGACAACTAATGAAAAACTGTTTTTT TRBJ1-4 TRBD1 TRBV7-9 NA
CAISDPTAGSNYGYTF TGTGCCATCAGTGACCCAACGGCAGGGTCTAACTATGGCTACACCTTC TRBJ1-2 NA TRBV10-3 NA
CAISEDRGRDTQYF TGTGCCATCAGTGAAGACAGGGGAAGAGATACGCAGTATTTT TRBJ2-3 TRBD1 TRBV10-3 many
CASSLTGTGTYEQYF TGTGCCAGCAGCTTAACCGGGACAGGGACCTACGAGCAGTACTTC TRBJ2-7 TRBD1 TRBV11-3 many
CASSPGAGGRAGEQYF TGTGCCAGCAGCCCAGGGGCTGGCGGGAGGGCCGGCGAGCAGTACTTC TRBJ2-7 TRBD2 TRBV11-2 NA
CASSFSQGGEKLFF TGTGCCAGCAGCTTTAGCCAGGGCGGGGAAAAACTGTTTTTT TRBJ1-4 NA TRBV7-6 NA
CASSLGTGRMAFF TGTGCCAGCAGCTTAGGGACAGGGAGGATGGCTTTCTTT TRBJ1-1 TRBD1 TRBV11-3 NA
CASRRDSNQPQHF TGTGCCAGCAGGAGGGACAGCAATCAGCCCCAGCATTTT TRBJ1-5 NA TRBV2 NA
CAISGISPGTSGNTIYF TGTGCCATCAGTGGGATCTCGCCAGGGACCTCTGGAAACACCATATATTTT TRBJ1-3 NA TRBV10-3 many
CATSSWETQYF TGTGCCACCAGCAGTTGGGAGACCCAGTACTTC TRBJ2-5 NA TRBV15 NA
CSVDPRLAGLGQYF TGCAGCGTTGACCCTCGACTAGCGGGCCTAGGGCAGTATTTT TRBJ2-3 TRBD2 TRBV29-1 few
CAIARSSEHGYTF TGTGCCATCGCGCGTTCTTCAGAGCACGGCTACACCTTC TRBJ1-2 NA TRBV10-3 NA
CASSLAGREQYF TGTGCCAGCAGTTTGGCTGGGCGTGAGCAGTACTTC TRBJ2-7 NA TRBV12-3/TRBV12-4 NA
CSAPPMGRPQHF TGCAGTGCCCCACCTATGGGGAGGCCCCAGCATTTT TRBJ1-5 NA TRBV20-1 many
CASSQDARLIQGRTGELFF TGTGCCAGCAGCCAAGATGCCCGTCTAATACAGGGACGGACCGGGGAGCTGTTTTTT TRBJ2-2 NA TRBV3-2 NA
CAIRGTYEQYF TGTGCCATCAGGGGAACCTACGAGCAGTACTTC TRBJ2-7 NA TRBV10-3 many
CATRDRVSDEQFF TGTGCCACCAGGGACAGGGTCTCAGATGAGCAGTTCTTC TRBJ2-1 TRBD1 TRBV24-1 many
CASSWGGTNTGELFF TGTGCCAGCAGTTGGGGGGGGACGAACACCGGGGAGCTGTTTTTT TRBJ2-2 TRBD2 TRBV6-1 many
CASRSGQFTGELFF TGTGCCAGCAGATCGGGACAGTTCACCGGGGAGCTGTTTTTT TRBJ2-2 TRBD1 TRBV7-9 NA
CSVVGRDGYTF TGCAGCGTTGTTGGCAGGGACGGCTACACCTTC TRBJ1-2 NA TRBV29-1 NA
CATGDGYTEAFF TGTGCCACAGGGGACGGTTACACTGAAGCTTTCTTT TRBJ1-1 NA TRBV25-1 NA
CASSGTGYEQYF TGTGCCAGTTCCGGGACAGGCTACGAGCAGTACTTC TRBJ2-7 TRBD1 TRBV5-1 few
CASTRTYSTEAFF TGTGCCAGCACCCGGACCTATTCCACTGAAGCTTTCTTT TRBJ1-1 NA TRBV12-3/TRBV12-4 many
CASSFRTGSTEAFF TGTGCCAGCAGTTTTAGGACAGGGAGCACTGAAGCTTTCTTT TRBJ1-1 TRBD1 TRBV27 few
CASSLEGTGGSYEQYF TGCGCCAGCAGCTTGGAAGGGACAGGGGGCTCCTACGAGCAGTACTTC TRBJ2-7 TRBD1 TRBV5-1 NA
CASSLDGTTYEQYF TGTGCCAGCAGCTTGGACGGGACTACCTACGAGCAGTACTTC TRBJ2-7 TRBD2 TRBV5-8 many
CASSLSGGEGETQYF TGCGCCAGCAGCTTGTCAGGGGGCGAAGGAGAGACCCAGTACTTC TRBJ2-5 TRBD1 TRBV5-1 NA
CAIRFPGKAEAFF TGTGCCATCAGATTTCCGGGGAAGGCTGAAGCCTTCTTT TRBJ1-1 NA TRBV10-3 NA
CACSLRHSGGHGELFF TGCGCCTGCAGCCTTCGTCACAGCGGGGGACACGGGGAGCTGTTTTTT TRBJ2-2 TRBD2 TRBV7-3 once
CASSLGQIQETQYF TGTGCCAGCAGCTTAGGGCAGATCCAAGAGACCCAGTACTTC TRBJ2-5 NA TRBV7-2 many
CASSYADRGSVETQYF TGTGCCAGCAGTTACGCCGACAGGGGGTCGGTGGAGACCCAGTACTTC TRBJ2-5 TRBD1 TRBV6-1 NA
CASSYSWFTPYNEQFF TGTGCCAGCAGTTACTCGTGGTTTACCCCCTACAATGAGCAGTTCTTC TRBJ2-1 NA TRBV6-6 many
CSVFVRGTTDTQYF TGCAGCGTTTTTGTGCGGGGGACAACAGATACGCAGTATTTT TRBJ2-3 NA TRBV29-1 NA
CASSYVRAPDNEQFF TGCGCCAGCAGCTACGTTAGAGCTCCCGACAATGAGCAGTTCTTC TRBJ2-1 NA TRBV5-1 many
CASSLAAGTGRFF TGTGCCAGCAGCTTAGCCGCCGGGACAGGGAGGTTCTTC TRBJ2-1 TRBD1 TRBV7-9 NA
CASSLGHPYGYTF TGTGCCAGCAGTTTGGGACACCCCTATGGCTACACCTTC TRBJ1-2 NA TRBV12-3/TRBV12-4 NA
CSVDGDPSTDTQYF TGCAGCGTTGACGGCGACCCTAGCACAGATACGCAGTATTTT TRBJ2-3 NA TRBV29-1 NA
CASRRTGEQPQHF TGTGCCAGCAGACGTACAGGGGAACAGCCCCAGCATTTT TRBJ1-5 TRBD1 TRBV28 many
CASSLWGDRGEKLFF TGTGCCAGCAGCTTGTGGGGGGACAGGGGTGAAAAACTGTTTTTT TRBJ1-4 TRBD1 TRBV5-8 many
CASSTSGEETQYF TGCGCCAGTTCAACTAGCGGGGAAGAGACCCAGTACTTC TRBJ2-5 TRBD2 TRBV5-1 NA
CASRRTGGANGYTF TGTGCCAGCAGGAGGACAGGGGGGGCTAATGGCTACACCTTC TRBJ1-2 TRBD1 TRBV28 few
CASSIDIPGELFF TGTGCCAGCAGCATCGACATACCCGGGGAGCTGTTTTTT TRBJ2-2 NA TRBV7-6 NA
CASSYGDRDTGELFF TGTGCCAGCAGTTACGGGGACAGGGACACCGGGGAGCTGTTTTTT TRBJ2-2 TRBD1 TRBV6-5 NA
CASSFIKELFF TGTGCCAGCAGCTTTATCAAGGAGCTGTTTTTT TRBJ2-2 NA TRBV13 many
CASSRSIFTGTGSYNEQFF TGCGCCAGCAGCCGATCGATCTTCACCGGGACAGGGTCCTACAATGAGCAGTTCTTC TRBJ2-1 TRBD1 TRBV4-3 many
CASSPTTGGRQPQHF TGTGCCAGCTCACCCACGACAGGGGGAAGGCAGCCCCAGCATTTT TRBJ1-5 TRBD1 TRBV18 NA
CASRMSSTYGYTF TGTGCCAGCAGGATGTCCTCGACCTATGGCTACACCTTC TRBJ1-2 NA TRBV12-3/TRBV12-4 NA
CASSLKGYTQYF TGCGCCAGCAGCCTCAAGGGCTATACGCAGTATTTT TRBJ2-3 NA TRBV4-1 many